Below, 7 T cell receptor beta chains from the same sample are listed, as sequenced in a study of T cells in Graves' hyperthyroidism and ophthalmopathy. The investigators amplified TCR beta CDR3 regions from RNA transcripts. With the HTBI primer set, the TCR CDR3 went through a first round of RT-PCR. TCRdb ran MiXCR on the multiplex PCR reads and lists one entry per CDR3 protein. The table has roughly 720,000 distinct CDR3 sequences, approximately 15% seen once; the top ten hold 15%. Sequencing was performed on blood. These receptor sequences come from a man between 45 and 60 years old with Graves' hyperthyroidism.

This clonotype came up a few times. This chain joins TRBV6-5 and TRBJ2-1, with D perhaps TRBD1 (5 bases). The germline gives CDR1 MNHEY, CDR2 SVGAGI. Trimming stripped 2 bases from V and 6 bases from J, with 14 bases between. The CDR3 covers 15 residues. CDR3 region: CASSYRQNTINEQFF. For the CDR3, the DNA is TGTGCCAGCAGTTACAGACAGAACACGATCAATGAGCAGTTCTTC.

This chain links TRBV6-1 with TRBJ2-7, with 9 bases identical to TRBD1. This CDR3 has 15 residues. Germline lookup yields CDR1 MNHNS and CDR2 SASEGT. The trim removed 9 bases at V and 1 base at J, leaving 10 bases unmatched. The CDR3 protein is CASKVSGQGSYEQYF. The CDR3 DNA sequence: TGTGCCAGTAAAGTCTCGGGACAGGGATCCTACGAGCAGTACTTC.

The sample holds a few counts of this clonotype. DNA for the CDR3: TGTGCCAGTAGTATAGGAGCGACAATAGCCAAAAACATTCAGTACTTC. It translates to CASSIGATIAKNIQYF. The V gene is TRBV19, the J gene TRBJ2-4, with unresolved D. This CDR3 is built from 16 residues. V shed 1 base and J shed 0 bases, with 10 bases lying between them. CDR1 LNHDA and CDR2 SQIVND come from the germline V gene (reference sequence).

This clonotype was seen repeatedly, ten times or more. The rearrangement uses TRBV5-1 and TRBJ2-1; D remains unclear. CDR1 and CDR2 (germline): SGHRS, YFSETQ. This CDR3 spans 15 amino acids. V lost 4 bases to trimming and J lost 3 bases, with 14 bases between them. The CDR3, as DNA: TGCGCCAGCAGCCCAACAGACCCGGTCTACAATGAGCAGTTCTTC. Protein: CASSPTDPVYNEQFF.

This clonotype has only a few counts. The rearrangement joins TRBV5-1 to TRBJ2-7; TRBD1 matches at 10 bases. The CDR3 contains 17 residues. J gave up 0 bases and V 4 bases, and 10 bases lay outside the gene matches. Germline CDR1 and CDR2: SGHRS and YFSETQ. CDR3 loop: CASSQPGQGRYSYEQYF. CDR3 nucleotide sequence: TGCGCCAGCAGCCAACCGGGACAGGGGCGATACTCCTACGAGCAGTACTTC.

The chain joins TRBV19 to TRBJ2-1, with D maybe TRBD2 (7 bases). The germline V and J ends were trimmed by 3 bases and 9 bases, with 21 bases remaining between them. This CDR3 region has 16 residues. CDR1 is LNHDA and CDR2 is SQIVND in the germline V gene (reference sequence). The CDR3 sequence is CASSILLGREGGEQFF. In DNA form, the CDR3 reads TGTGCCAGTAGTATCTTGTTAGGGAGGGAGGGGGGTGAGCAGTTCTTC.

This clonotype was seen a few times. The chain has TRBV7-9 and TRBJ1-2, with 7 bases aligning to TRBD1. The CDR3 runs 12 residues. With V trimmed by 8 bases and J by 8 bases, 8 bases remained unmatched. Germline V gene sequence: CDR1 SEHNR, CDR2 FQNEAQ (reference sequence). The CDR3 is CASLRQGGGYTF. The CDR3 nucleotides are TGTGCCAGCCTGAGACAGGGCGGCGGCTACACCTTC.